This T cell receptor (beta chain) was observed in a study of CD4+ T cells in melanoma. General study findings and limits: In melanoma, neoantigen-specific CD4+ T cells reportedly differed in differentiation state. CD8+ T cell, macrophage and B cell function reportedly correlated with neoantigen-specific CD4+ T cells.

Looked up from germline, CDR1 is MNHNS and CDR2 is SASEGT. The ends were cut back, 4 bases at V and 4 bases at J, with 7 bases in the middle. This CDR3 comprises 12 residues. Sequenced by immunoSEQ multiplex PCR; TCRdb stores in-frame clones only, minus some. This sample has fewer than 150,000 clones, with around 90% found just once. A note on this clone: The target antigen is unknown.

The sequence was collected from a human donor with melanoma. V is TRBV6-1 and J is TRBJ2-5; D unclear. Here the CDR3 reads CASSVLSETQYF. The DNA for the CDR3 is TGTGCCAGCAGTGTGTTATCAGAGACCCAGTACTTC.